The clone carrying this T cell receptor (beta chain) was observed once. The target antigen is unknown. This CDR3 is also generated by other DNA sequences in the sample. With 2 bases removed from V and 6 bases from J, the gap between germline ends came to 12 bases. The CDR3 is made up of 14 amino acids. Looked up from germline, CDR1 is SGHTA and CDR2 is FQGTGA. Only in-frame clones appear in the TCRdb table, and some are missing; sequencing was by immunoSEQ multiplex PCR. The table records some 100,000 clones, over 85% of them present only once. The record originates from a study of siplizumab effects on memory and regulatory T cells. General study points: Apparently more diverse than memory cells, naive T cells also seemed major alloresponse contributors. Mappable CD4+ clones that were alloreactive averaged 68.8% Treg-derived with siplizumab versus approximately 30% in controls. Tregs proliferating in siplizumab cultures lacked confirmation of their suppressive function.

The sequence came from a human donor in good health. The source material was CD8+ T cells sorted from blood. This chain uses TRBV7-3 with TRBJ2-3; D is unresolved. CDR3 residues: CASSLGQVGDTQYF. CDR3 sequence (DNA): TGTGCCAGCAGCTTAGGCCAGGTTGGGGATACGCAGTATTTT.